The 32 T cell receptor beta chains below all came from one sample that was sequenced in a study of metastatic and nonmetastatic thyroid tumors. Prior to thyroid surgery, none of the patients had received any treatment. TCRdb re-clonotyped the PCR reads via MiXCR. The table has 15,000 to 20,000 clones, 34% seen once. The material sequenced was tumor tissue. The receptors originated from a male donor with papillary thyroid cancer or a benign thyroid nodule (not recorded which). Some clones in this sample may be carry-over from other donors' samples.

As concerns this clone: This may stem from a read error, because a much larger clone lies one nucleotide away. This sample also contains other DNA sequences that code for the same CDR3. This chain joins TRBV10-3 and TRBJ2-1; TRBD1 is a possible D gene (6 bases). The CDR3 contains 13 residues. V was pared by 3 bases and J by 7 bases, with 10 bases between. Per germline, CDR1 ENHRY and CDR2 SYGVKD. The CDR3 loop is CAISDRGPNEQFF. Written as DNA, the CDR3 is TGTGCCATCAGTGACAGGGGTCCGAATGAGCAGTTCTTC.

This clone was observed a single time. The chain carries TRBV7-8 and TRBJ2-7; D tentatively fits TRBD1 or TRBD2 (6 bases each). Germline V gene lookup returns CDR1 SGHVS and CDR2 FQNEAQ. This CDR3 region has 15 residues. V gave up 5 bases and J gave up 0 bases, with 14 bases separating them. Here the CDR3 DNA reads TGTGCCAGCAGCCGGGGGCACCGGGGCTCCTACGAGCAGTACTTC. Protein: CASSRGHRGSYEQYF.

This clone was detected many times. The chain employs TRBV2 and TRBJ2-2; TRBD2 aligns across 7 bases. The CDR3 runs to 14 residues. Unmatched junction bases numbered 9, after V lost 8 bases and J lost 6 bases. The germline CDR1 and CDR2 sequences are SNHLY and FYNNEI. CDR3 in DNA: TGTGCCAGCGATCGTGGGACTACCTCCGGGGAGCTGTTTTTT. This sequence encodes CASDRGTTSGELFF.

The chain is built from TRBV6-1 and TRBJ1-1; D uncertain. With 2 bases removed from V and 4 bases from J, the gap between germline ends came to 14 bases. Germline CDR1 is MNHNS and CDR2 is SASEGT. The CDR3 is made up of 15 amino acids. The CDR3: CASSELPREVTEAFF. CDR3 in DNA: TGTGCCAGCAGTGAACTTCCGAGAGAGGTCACTGAAGCTTTCTTT.

V usage is TRBV6-4 and J usage is TRBJ1-1; D is perhaps TRBD1 (5 bases). CDR1 is MRHNA and CDR2 is SNTAGT in the germline V gene. V shed 7 bases and J shed 6 bases, with 21 bases lying between them. The CDR3 is made up of 15 amino acids. CDR3 amino acids: CASIPYHRQCSEAFF. CDR3 nucleotides: TGTGCCAGCATTCCCTACCATCGACAGTGTTCTGAAGCTTTCTTT.

In this sample, this clone turned up many times. The rearrangement joins TRBV6-7 to TRBJ1-4, with D uncertain. TRBV6-7 is designated an ORF whose function remains uncertain. The CDR3 has 13 amino acids. Trimming removed 4 bases at V and 8 bases at J, with 11 bases between. The DNA of the CDR3 is TGTGCCAGCAGTTCGGGGAGCAGCGAAAAACTGTTTTTT. This encodes CASSSGSSEKLFF.

In this sample, this clone turned up many times. Being one base from a much bigger clone, this may be a read error. This chain connects TRBV5-4 to TRBJ2-7; TRBD1 agrees at 11 bases. The germline gives CDR1 SGHNT, CDR2 YYREEE (reference sequence). The length of the CDR3 is 14 residues. V lost 6 bases and J lost 6; bases outside the gene matches: 8. DNA of the CDR3: TGTGCCAGCATCTCGTCCGGGACAGGGGGCGAGCAGTACTTC. It is translated as CASISSGTGGEQYF.

V usage is TRBV12-3 or TRBV12-4 and J usage is TRBJ2-7; D gene uncertain. Trimming pared 6 bases from V and 3 bases from J, leaving 6 bases between. CDR3 length: 11 amino acids. Written as DNA, the CDR3 is TGTGCCAGCAGGCAGAACTACGAGCAGTACTTC. This gives the protein CASRQNYEQYF.

The chain is built from TRBV2 and TRBJ2-5, with a weak D call TRBD2 (6 bases). Per the germline V gene, CDR1 is SNHLY and CDR2 is FYNNEI. Trimming stripped 9 bases from V and 6 bases from J, with 20 bases between. There are 14 residues in the CDR3. CDR3 protein: CARSPYGGGQTQYF. The CDR3 nucleotides read TGTGCCAGAAGTCCCTACGGGGGTGGGCAGACCCAGTACTTC.

This clone was recorded many times. This sequence joins TRBV3-1 and TRBJ1-2, with D hard to call. This CDR3 spans 14 amino acids. V was clipped by 0 bases and J by 8 bases, with 13 bases between them. Germline-derived CDR1 and CDR2 are LGHDT and YNNKEL (reference sequence). Here the CDR3 reads CASSQDTGWRGYTF. Written as DNA, the CDR3 is TGTGCCAGCAGCCAAGACACGGGATGGCGAGGCTACACCTTC.

Of note for this clone: A read error may explain this, as a much larger clone is one base away. This sample also contains other DNA sequences that code for the same CDR3. The chain couples TRBV20-1 to TRBJ1-2; the D is unclear. Trimming left V 5 bases short and J 8 bases short, with 21 bases between. The CDR3 is made up of 14 amino acids. Per germline, CDR1 DFQATT and CDR2 SNEGSKA (reference sequence). The CDR3 coding sequence is TGCAGTGCTGGCCGACCGTGGCTTGAGGGCGGCTACACCTTC. It is translated as CSAGRPWLEGGYTF.

This clone came up many times. The rearrangement uses TRBV30 and TRBJ1-1, with TRBD1 as a possible D gene (6 bases). Germline CDR1 and CDR2: GTSNPN and SVGIG (reference sequence). CDR3 length equals 16 residues. V was pared by 2 bases and J by 11 bases, with 27 bases between. In DNA, the CDR3 is TGTGCCTGGAGTATCAACCACTTCACAGGGCCCCCAGGGGCTTTCTTT. Translating gives CAWSINHFTGPPGAFF.

Comments on this clone: The junction shows a germline mismatch at one end, possibly a read error. The V call is TRBV6-2 or TRBV6-3, the J call TRBJ2-7; no definite D call. Germline-derived CDR1 and CDR2 are MNHEY and SVGEGT. This CDR3 has 11 amino acids. DNA for the CDR3: TGTGCCAGCCGTGACTTCTACGATCAGTACTTC. It is translated as CASRDFYDQYF.

This clone was observed a single time. The junction differs from germline at one of its ends, possibly a read error. The chain carries TRBV6-1 and TRBJ1-2, with 9 bases that match TRBD1. The CDR3 loop spans 15 amino acids. CDR1 MNHNS and CDR2 SASEGT come from the germline V gene. The CDR3 coding sequence is TGTGCCAGCAGTGAGGGACAGGGCCGTAACTACGTCTACAGCTTC. Translating it yields CASSEGQGRNYVYSF.

This clone was recorded at least ten times. A much larger clone lies one base from this, so it may be a read error. The J gene is TRBJ2-7, the V gene TRBV2; the match to TRBD2 covers 7 bases. Trimming took 8 bases from V and 6 from J; bases not matched to a gene: 13. The CDR3 runs 14 residues. The germline gives CDR1 SNHLY, CDR2 FYNNEI. The CDR3 is CASRLEGGSCEQYF. Written as DNA, the CDR3 is TGTGCCAGCCGTTTAGAGGGCGGGAGTTGCGAGCAGTACTTC.

The CDR3 sequence is CASSVIVGADSFF. CDR3 DNA: TGTGCCAGCAGTGTTATTGTGGGCGCGGACTCTTTCTTT. The V and J genes are TRBV2 and TRBJ1-1; D gene unclear. This CDR3 has 13 amino acids. Germline lookup yields CDR1 SNHLY and CDR2 FYNNEI. Trimming removed 4 bases from V and 12 bases from J, with 18 bases in between.

This clone was counted at least ten times. The V call is TRBV7-2, the J call TRBJ2-2; D unclear. CDR3 size: 16 residues. Germline CDR1 SGHTA, CDR2 FQGNSA. V lost 1 base and J lost 4, with 13 bases in between. The CDR3 coding sequence is TGTGCCAGCAGCTTAGGGCGCTGGAGACCCACCGGGGAGCTGTTTTTT. Its translation: CASSLGRWRPTGELFF.

This clone was counted ten times or more. The chain carries TRBV5-1 and TRBJ2-3; 7 bases line up with TRBD2. Germline loops: CDR1 SGHRS, CDR2 YFSETQ. V trimming: 9 bases; J trimming: 3 bases; junction bases outside the gene matches: 10. This CDR3 has 14 amino acids. The CDR3 spells CATKPGGGTDTQYF. The DNA for the CDR3 is TGCGCCACCAAGCCGGGGGGAGGGACAGATACGCAGTATTTT.

This clone is categorized as medium-sized. J is TRBJ2-1 and V is TRBV28; 8 positions match TRBD1. After removal of 4 bases from V and 6 bases from J, the junction contained 8 bases not matched to a gene. The CDR3 spans 15 residues. Germline CDR1 and CDR2: MDHEN and SYDVKM. CDR3 bases: TGTGCCAGCAGTTCCCCCACAGGGACAGGCAATGAGCAGTTCTTC. Amino acid sequence: CASSSPTGTGNEQFF.

The rearrangement uses TRBV28 and TRBJ2-2; 7 positions match TRBD2. The CDR3 totals 15 residues. CDR1 and CDR2 from the germline V gene are MDHEN and SYDVKM. Trimming took 4 bases from V and 8 from J; bases not matched to a gene: 10. CDR3 region: CASSSGTSVSGELFF. The CDR3 DNA is TGTGCCAGCAGTTCCGGTACTAGCGTTTCGGGGGAGCTGTTTTTT.

A word on this clone: One end of the junction varies from germline; a read error may be responsible. The CDR3 region is CASSELGDTSCEQYF. The CDR3 bases are TGTGCCAGCAGTGAATTGGGGGACACCTCCTGCGAGCAGTACTTC. This chain joins TRBV6-1 and TRBJ2-7, with D perhaps matching TRBD1 (6 bases). The CDR3 extends over 15 amino acids. Germline V gives CDR1 MNHNS, CDR2 SASEGT.

The genes are TRBV7-8 and TRBJ2-2, with 8 bases matching TRBD1. J was trimmed by 6 bases and V by 1 base; bases with no gene match: 4. This CDR3 comprises 15 residues. Germline V gene data show CDR1 as SGHVS and CDR2 as FQNEAQ. The CDR3 region is CASSLDLQGAGELFF. The CDR3 bases are TGTGCCAGCAGCTTAGATTTACAGGGGGCCGGGGAGCTGTTTTTT.

This clone was counted ten times or more. This chain links TRBV3-1 with TRBJ1-6; unclear D gene. The germline gives CDR1 LGHDT, CDR2 YNNKEL (reference sequence). The CDR3 spans 15 residues. Trimming cost V 1 base and J 7 bases, with 11 bases left between them. DNA of the CDR3: TGTGCCAGCAGCCAAGTCTTACAGTCAAATTCACCCCTCCACTTT. Amino acid sequence: CASSQVLQSNSPLHF.

The gene calls are TRBV7-7 and TRBJ2-5; D is perhaps TRBD1 or TRBD2 (6 bases each). CDR3 size: 16 residues. Looked up from germline, CDR1 is SSHAT and CDR2 is FNYEAQ (reference sequence). V was trimmed by 0 bases and J by 2 bases, leaving 13 bases between them. In DNA, the CDR3 is TGTGCCAGCAGCTTAGCGCTTAGGGGGGCACAAGAGACCCAGTACTTC. The encoded protein is CASSLALRGAQETQYF.

This clone has a handful of counts. The chain recombines TRBV28 with TRBJ2-7, with TRBD1 matching 8 bases. Losses at the gene ends were 6 bases for V and 4 bases for J; bases not matched to a gene: 14. CDR1 and CDR2 (germline): MDHEN, SYDVKM. CDR3 length: 16 residues. The CDR3 DNA is TGTGCCAGCAGAACAAGGCCCGGGACAGGAATTTACGAGCAGTACTTC. It specifies CASRTRPGTGIYEQYF. Looking up the rest from reference TRBV28 and TRBJ2-7 gives the full variable domain: DVKVTQSSRYLVKRTGEKVFLECVQDMDHENMFWYRQDPGLGLRLIYFSYDVKMKEKGDIPEGYSVSREKKERFSLILESASTNQTSMYLCASRTRPGTGIYEQYFGPGTRLTVT.

The chain couples TRBV5-1 to TRBJ2-7; tentative D call: TRBD1 (6 bases). Trimming removed 5 bases at V and 1 base at J, with 13 bases between. CDR1 is SGHRS, CDR2 YFSETQ, per germline. The CDR3 length is 14 residues. Here the CDR3 reads CASSFSGVSYEQYF. The DNA of the CDR3 is TGCGCCAGCAGTTTTTCAGGGGTGTCCTACGAGCAGTACTTC.

The chain carries TRBV10-2 and TRBJ2-7; tentative D call: TRBD1 (6 bases). The CDR3 covers 13 residues. V was shortened by 9 bases and J by 3 bases, with 15 bases between the two germline ends. Germline V lookup: CDR1 WSHSY, CDR2 SAAADI. CDR3 amino acids: CASSTGLIYEQYF. The CDR3 bases are TGCGCCAGTAGTACAGGGTTAATCTACGAGCAGTACTTC.

This clone is medium-sized within its sample. Other nucleotide sequences from this sample produce the same CDR3. V and J are TRBV6-1 and TRBJ2-1; D gene ambiguous. Trimming removed 8 bases from V and 8 bases from J, with 10 bases in between. The germline gives CDR1 MNHNS, CDR2 SASEGT. The CDR3 contains 11 residues. In DNA form, the CDR3 reads TGTGCCAGCGGGCTAGAGCATGAGCAGTTCTTC. Protein product: CASGLEHEQFF.

V usage is TRBV6-1 and J usage is TRBJ2-7; 9 positions match TRBD1. The CDR3 runs to 13 residues. The J segment lost 2 bases and the V segment lost 6 bases, leaving 2 bases of the junction unmatched. Per the germline V gene, CDR1 is MNHNS and CDR2 is SASEGT. The CDR3 here is CASRWTGAYEQYF. In DNA form, the CDR3 reads TGTGCCAGCAGATGGACAGGGGCCTACGAGCAGTACTTC.

This clone was counted ten times or more. Other DNA sequences of this sample code for an identical CDR3. The rearrangement joins TRBV5-1 to TRBJ2-3; unclear D gene. With 2 bases removed from V and 2 bases from J, the gap between germline ends came to 6 bases. CDR1 and CDR2 (germline): SGHRS, YFSETQ. This CDR3 is built from 13 residues. Here the CDR3 DNA reads TGCGCCAGCAGCTTCCGCGACACAGATACGCAGTATTTT. Protein sequence: CASSFRDTDTQYF. The whole variable domain, remainder taken from reference TRBV5-1 and TRBJ2-3, is KAGVTQTPRYLIKTRGQQVTLSCSPISGHRSVSWYQQTPGQGLQFLFEYFSETQRNKGNFPGRFSGRQFSNSRSEMNVSTLELGDSALYLCASSFRDTDTQYFGPGTRLTVL.

V usage is TRBV6-1 and J usage is TRBJ2-7; D may be TRBD2 (6 bases). The V end was cut by 2 bases, the J end by 3 bases, with 17 bases between. CDR1 is MNHNS and CDR2 is SASEGT in the germline V gene. The CDR3 has 16 amino acids. CDR3 DNA sequence: TGTGCCAGCAGTGAACCATTATGGACGGAGGGCTACGAGCAGTACTTC. It codes for CASSEPLWTEGYEQYF.

Comment on this clone: This sample includes further DNA sequences coding for the same CDR3. CDR3 DNA: TGTGCCAGCAGCCGCGTGACAGGGGCTCCCACAGGGGAGCTGTTTTTT. Encoded protein: CASSRVTGAPTGELFF. The rearrangement joins TRBV5-6 to TRBJ2-2; 8 nucleotides agree with TRBD1. The CDR3 is made up of 16 amino acids. Losses at the gene ends were 4 bases for V and 8 bases for J; bases not matched to a gene: 13. Germline CDR1 reads SGHDT; CDR2 reads YYEEEE.